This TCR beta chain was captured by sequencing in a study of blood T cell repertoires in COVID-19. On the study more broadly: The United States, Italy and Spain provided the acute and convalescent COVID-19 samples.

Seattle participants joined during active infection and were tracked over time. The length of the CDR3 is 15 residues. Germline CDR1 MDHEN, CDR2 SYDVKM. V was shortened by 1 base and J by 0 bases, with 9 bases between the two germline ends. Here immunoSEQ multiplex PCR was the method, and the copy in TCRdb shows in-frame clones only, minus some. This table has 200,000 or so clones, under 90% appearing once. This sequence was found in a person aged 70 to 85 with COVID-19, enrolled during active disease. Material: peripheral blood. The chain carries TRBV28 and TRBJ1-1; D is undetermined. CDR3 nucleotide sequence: TGTGCCAGCAGTTTATCCGGGAGAGTGAACACTGAAGCTTTCTTT. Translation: CASSLSGRVNTEAFF. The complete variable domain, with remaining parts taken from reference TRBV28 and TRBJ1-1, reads DVKVTQSSRYLVKRTGEKVFLECVQDMDHENMFWYRQDPGLGLRLIYFSYDVKMKEKGDIPEGYSVSREKKERFSLILESASTNQTSMYLCASSLSGRVNTEAFFGQGTRLTVV.